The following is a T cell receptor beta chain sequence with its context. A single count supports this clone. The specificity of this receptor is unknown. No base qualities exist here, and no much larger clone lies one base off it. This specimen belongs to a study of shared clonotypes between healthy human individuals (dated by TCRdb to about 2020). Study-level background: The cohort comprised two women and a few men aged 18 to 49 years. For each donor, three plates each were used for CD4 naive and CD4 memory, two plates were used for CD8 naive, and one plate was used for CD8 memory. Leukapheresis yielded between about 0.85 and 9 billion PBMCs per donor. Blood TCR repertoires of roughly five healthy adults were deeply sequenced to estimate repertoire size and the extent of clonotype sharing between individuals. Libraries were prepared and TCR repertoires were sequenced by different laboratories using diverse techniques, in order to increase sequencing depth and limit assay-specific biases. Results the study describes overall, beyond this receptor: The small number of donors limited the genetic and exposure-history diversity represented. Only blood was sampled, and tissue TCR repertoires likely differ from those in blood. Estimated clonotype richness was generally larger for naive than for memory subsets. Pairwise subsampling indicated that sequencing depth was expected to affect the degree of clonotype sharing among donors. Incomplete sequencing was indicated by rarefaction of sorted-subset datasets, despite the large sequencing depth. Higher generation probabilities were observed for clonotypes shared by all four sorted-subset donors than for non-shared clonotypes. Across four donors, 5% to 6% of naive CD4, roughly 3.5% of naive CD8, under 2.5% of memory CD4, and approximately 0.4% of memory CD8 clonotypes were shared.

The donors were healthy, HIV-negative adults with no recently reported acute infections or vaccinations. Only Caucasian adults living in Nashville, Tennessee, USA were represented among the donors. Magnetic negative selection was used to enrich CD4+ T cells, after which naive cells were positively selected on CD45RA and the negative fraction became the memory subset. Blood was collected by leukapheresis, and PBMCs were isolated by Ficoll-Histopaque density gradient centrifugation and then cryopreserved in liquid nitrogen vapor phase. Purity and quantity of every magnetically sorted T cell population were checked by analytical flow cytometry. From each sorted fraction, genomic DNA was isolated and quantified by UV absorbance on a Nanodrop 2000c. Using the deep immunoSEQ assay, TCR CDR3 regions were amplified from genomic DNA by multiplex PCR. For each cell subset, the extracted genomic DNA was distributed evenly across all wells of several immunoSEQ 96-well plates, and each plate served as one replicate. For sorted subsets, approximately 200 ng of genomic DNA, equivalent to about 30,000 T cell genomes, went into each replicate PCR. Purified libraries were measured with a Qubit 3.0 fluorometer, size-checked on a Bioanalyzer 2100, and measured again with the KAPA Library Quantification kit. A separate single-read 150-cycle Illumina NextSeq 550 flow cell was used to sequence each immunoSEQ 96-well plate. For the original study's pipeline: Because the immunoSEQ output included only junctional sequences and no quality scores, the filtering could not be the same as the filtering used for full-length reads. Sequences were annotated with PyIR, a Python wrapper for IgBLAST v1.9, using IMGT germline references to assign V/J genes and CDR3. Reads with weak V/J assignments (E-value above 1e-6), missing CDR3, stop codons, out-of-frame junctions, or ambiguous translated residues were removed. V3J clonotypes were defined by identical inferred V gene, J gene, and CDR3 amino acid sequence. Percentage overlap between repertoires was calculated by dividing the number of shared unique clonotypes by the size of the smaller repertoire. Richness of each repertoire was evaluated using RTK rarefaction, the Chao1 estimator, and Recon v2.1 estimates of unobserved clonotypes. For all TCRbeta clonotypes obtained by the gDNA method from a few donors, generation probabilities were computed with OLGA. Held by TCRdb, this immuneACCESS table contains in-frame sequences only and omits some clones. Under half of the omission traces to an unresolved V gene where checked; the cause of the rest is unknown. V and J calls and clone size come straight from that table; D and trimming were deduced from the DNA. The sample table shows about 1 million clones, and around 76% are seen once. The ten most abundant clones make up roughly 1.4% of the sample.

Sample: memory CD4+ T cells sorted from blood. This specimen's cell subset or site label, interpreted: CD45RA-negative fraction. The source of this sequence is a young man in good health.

The DNA sequence follows: TGTGCCATCAGTACAGGGTTCGGAAACACCATATATTTT. Protein translation: CAISTGFGNTIYF. The V and J segments used are TRBV10-3 and TRBJ1-3, with TRBD1 tentatively as D gene (6 bases match). The CDR3, from cysteine to phenylalanine, totals 13 residues. The retained sequence is limited to the CDR3, 39 bases, with the frame set at the first base. The junction shows trimming of 5 bases on V and 4 bases on J, plus 9 bases between the germline ends. According to the germline V gene, CDR1 reads ENHRY and CDR2 reads SYGVKD.